This TCR beta chain was sequenced in a study of blood T cell repertoires in COVID-19. Looking at the study overall: Sources were T cells, B-cell-depleted T cells, or PBMCs; the material itself was cDNA or gDNA.

Across under 25 US areas, participants ranged in age from roughly 18 to 89 years. Germline assignment: CDR1 SGHNT and CDR2 YYREEE (reference sequence). The CDR3 sequence is 14 residues long. With 0 bases clipped from V and 4 bases from J, the junction kept 3 bases outside the gene matches. Some clones are missing from TCRdb's copy, which holds only in-frame ones; the method was immunoSEQ multiplex PCR. This table has under 200,000 clones, approximately 82% appearing once. Sequenced input: PBMCs or T cells enriched from blood (not recorded which). This chain uses TRBV5-4 with TRBJ2-7, with 8 positions matching TRBD2. The TCR comes from a man in his 60s who had recovered from COVID-19. The CDR3 here is CASSLAGGLYEQYF. The CDR3 coding sequence is TGTGCCAGCAGCTTGGCGGGGGGGCTTTACGAGCAGTACTTC.